This is a list of T cell receptor beta chains from one sample in a study of control samples from healthy donors and cancer patients. Sequencing used immunoSEQ multiplex PCR; TCRdb keeps in-frame clones, though not all of them. The sample includes roughly 120,000 clones, about 88% seen only once; the top ten take under 2.5%. The sample comprised blood. These receptors were taken from a woman aged 65 to 85 in good health. CDR3s include the opening cysteine and the closing phenylalanine or tryptophan. The D gene is left open where the match is weak. Expanded clones are given a class, and other clones once, few, many or no size at all.

j_gene: TRBJ2-1; d_gene: TRBD2; abundance: .; v_gene: TRBV5-1; CDR3nt: TGCGCCAGCAGCTTTCCTAAGGGAGGGAACTACAATGAGCAGTTCTTC; CDR3aa: CASSFPKGGNYNEQFF
j_gene: TRBJ2-5; d_gene: .; abundance: .; v_gene: TRBV10-3; CDR3nt: TGTGCCATCACTCAAGAGAGCGAAGGGACCCAGTACTTC; CDR3aa: CAITQESEGTQYF
j_gene: TRBJ1-1; d_gene: TRBD1; abundance: .; v_gene: TRBV2; CDR3nt: TGTGCCAGCAGTGGGGGAATAGACAGGGAGGGCACTGAAGCTTTCTTT; CDR3aa: CASSGGIDREGTEAFF
j_gene: TRBJ2-3; d_gene: .; abundance: .; v_gene: TRBV9; CDR3nt: TGTGCCAGCAGCGTAGTCGGGGTTAGCACAGATACGCAGTATTTT; CDR3aa: CASSVVGVSTDTQYF
j_gene: TRBJ2-1; d_gene: .; abundance: .; v_gene: TRBV12-3/TRBV12-4; CDR3nt: TGTGCCAGCAGTAGCAACAGGGTGAATGAGCAGTTCTTC; CDR3aa: CASSSNRVNEQFF
j_gene: TRBJ2-7; d_gene: .; abundance: .; v_gene: TRBV3-1/TRBV3-2; CDR3nt: TGTGCCAGCAGCCAAGCCCCCGGGACGGTGACAACCTACGAGCAGTACTTC; CDR3aa: CASSQAPGTVTTYEQYF
j_gene: TRBJ1-6; d_gene: TRBD1; abundance: .; v_gene: TRBV6-5; CDR3nt: TGTGCCAGCAGTTACTCGGGGACAGTTTTAGATTCACCCCTCCACTTT; CDR3aa: CASSYSGTVLDSPLHF
j_gene: TRBJ2-5; d_gene: .; abundance: .; v_gene: TRBV4-2; CDR3nt: TGTGCCAGCAGCCAAGATCTAGCCCAGGGGCCGACCCAGTACTTC; CDR3aa: CASSQDLAQGPTQYF
j_gene: TRBJ1-6; d_gene: .; abundance: .; v_gene: TRBV27; CDR3nt: TGTGCCAGCAGTTTGAGAATGGAGTGGACGGCTCCGAGCTCCTATAATTCACCCCTCCACTTT; CDR3aa: CASSLRMEWTAPSSYNSPLHF
j_gene: TRBJ1-1; d_gene: .; abundance: .; v_gene: TRBV6-1; CDR3nt: TGTGCCAGCAGTGAACGAGCCCGACAGGAGGTAGGGACTGAAGCTTTCTTT; CDR3aa: CASSERARQEVGTEAFF
j_gene: TRBJ1-3; d_gene: .; abundance: once; v_gene: TRBV5-5; CDR3nt: TGTGCCAGCAGGCCGCAGGGAGGGTCAAGTACCATATATTTT; CDR3aa: CASRPQGGSSTIYF
j_gene: TRBJ1-1; d_gene: .; abundance: .; v_gene: TRBV10-2; CDR3nt: TGCGCCAGCAGTGATCACGGAGGACGGTTGAACACTGAAGCTTTCTTT; CDR3aa: CASSDHGGRLNTEAFF
j_gene: TRBJ1-1; d_gene: .; abundance: .; v_gene: TRBV21-1; CDR3nt: TGTGCCAGCAGCTCAAGGTCCGGAGCTGAAGCTTTCTTT; CDR3aa: CASSSRSGAEAFF
j_gene: TRBJ2-7; d_gene: .; abundance: .; v_gene: TRBV7-2; CDR3nt: TGTGCCAGCAGCCCGTTTGGAAGCTCCTACGAGCAGTACTTC; CDR3aa: CASSPFGSSYEQYF
j_gene: TRBJ2-3; d_gene: .; abundance: .; v_gene: TRBV9; CDR3nt: TGTGCCAGCAGCGTAGAAGGGCAGGAGACAGATACGCAGTATTTT; CDR3aa: CASSVEGQETDTQYF
j_gene: TRBJ1-4; d_gene: .; abundance: .; v_gene: TRBV28; CDR3nt: TGTGCCAGCAGTTTAGGGCAGACAGTATGGGTTTTT; CDR3aa: CASSLGQTVWVF
j_gene: TRBJ1-3; d_gene: TRBD1; abundance: .; v_gene: TRBV7-8; CDR3nt: TGTGCCAGCAGCGATTATCGACAGGGGTTTGGAAACACCATATATTTT; CDR3aa: CASSDYRQGFGNTIYF
j_gene: TRBJ1-4; d_gene: TRBD1; abundance: .; v_gene: TRBV4-2; CDR3nt: TGTGCCAGCAGCCAAGAGGGGACAGGGGGCGGAAAACTGTTTTTT; CDR3aa: CASSQEGTGGGKLFF
j_gene: TRBJ1-2; d_gene: TRBD1; abundance: .; v_gene: TRBV19; CDR3nt: TGTGCCAGCACCGACAGGGGATGGGGCTACACCTTC; CDR3aa: CASTDRGWGYTF
j_gene: TRBJ2-5; d_gene: .; abundance: few; v_gene: TRBV5-6; CDR3nt: TGTGCCAGCAGCTTGGACAATAGGGAGACCCAGTACTTC; CDR3aa: CASSLDNRETQYF
j_gene: TRBJ2-2; d_gene: TRBD2; abundance: .; v_gene: TRBV7-8; CDR3nt: TGTGCCAGCAGCTCCGGACTAGCGGGGGTAAACACCGGGGAGCTGTTTTTT; CDR3aa: CASSSGLAGVNTGELFF
j_gene: TRBJ1-4; d_gene: .; abundance: .; v_gene: TRBV6-6; CDR3nt: TGTGCCAGCAGCTACGTAGTTTCCGAAAAACTGTTTTTT; CDR3aa: CASSYVVSEKLFF
j_gene: TRBJ2-5; d_gene: TRBD2; abundance: once; v_gene: TRBV3-1/TRBV3-2; CDR3nt: TGTGCCAGCAGCCCCGGGGTAGCGGGGGCTGGGGGGGAGACCCAGTACTTC; CDR3aa: CASSPGVAGAGGETQYF
j_gene: TRBJ2-7; d_gene: TRBD1; abundance: .; v_gene: TRBV5-5; CDR3nt: TGTGCCAGCAGCTTGGCCTCTGACAGGGCAGTTTACGAGCAGTACTTC; CDR3aa: CASSLASDRAVYEQYF
j_gene: TRBJ2-1; d_gene: TRBD2; abundance: .; v_gene: TRBV7-6; CDR3nt: TGTGCCAGCAGCTCTGGTCTAGCGGGGGCCAATGGGCAGTTCTTC; CDR3aa: CASSSGLAGANGQFF
j_gene: TRBJ1-2; d_gene: .; abundance: .; v_gene: TRBV2; CDR3nt: TGTGCCAGCAGTGTACGTTCGGGGGGGTTTGATGGCTACACCTTC; CDR3aa: CASSVRSGGFDGYTF
j_gene: TRBJ2-7; d_gene: .; abundance: .; v_gene: TRBV28; CDR3nt: TGTGCCAGCAGTTCCCCCACGGCAGGCAGGTACGAGCAGTACTTC; CDR3aa: CASSSPTAGRYEQYF
j_gene: TRBJ2-7; d_gene: TRBD1; abundance: .; v_gene: TRBV4-2; CDR3nt: TGTGCCAGCAGCCAACCTCGGGACAGCTACGAGCAGTACTTC; CDR3aa: CASSQPRDSYEQYF
j_gene: TRBJ2-3; d_gene: TRBD2; abundance: once; v_gene: TRBV10-1; CDR3nt: TGCGCCAGCAGTGAGGGAACTAGCGTAGCAGATACGCAGTATTTT; CDR3aa: CASSEGTSVADTQYF
j_gene: TRBJ1-5; d_gene: .; abundance: once; v_gene: TRBV2; CDR3nt: TGTGCCAGCAGTGAATTACGACGTCAGCCCCAGCATTTT; CDR3aa: CASSELRRQPQHF
j_gene: TRBJ2-7; d_gene: .; abundance: .; v_gene: TRBV7-2; CDR3nt: TGTGCCAGCAGCTTAGCAGGCTCCTACGAGCAGTACTTC; CDR3aa: CASSLAGSYEQYF
j_gene: TRBJ1-6; d_gene: .; abundance: .; v_gene: TRBV7-9; CDR3nt: TGTGCCAGCAGCTTAGGGCAGCTGGATTCACCCCTCCACTTT; CDR3aa: CASSLGQLDSPLHF
j_gene: TRBJ2-1; d_gene: TRBD2; abundance: .; v_gene: TRBV3-1/TRBV3-2; CDR3nt: TGTGCCAGCAGCCACACGAGCGGGGGGGTTTTCAATGAGCAGTTCTTC; CDR3aa: CASSHTSGGVFNEQFF
j_gene: TRBJ1-4; d_gene: .; abundance: .; v_gene: TRBV3-1/TRBV3-2; CDR3nt: TGTGCCAGCAGCCTGCGGGGCGGTAATGAAAAACTGTTTTTT; CDR3aa: CASSLRGGNEKLFF
j_gene: TRBJ2-3; d_gene: TRBD2; abundance: .; v_gene: TRBV27; CDR3nt: TGTGCCAGCAGTCCCCTGGCGGGGGGGACCGATACGCAGTATTTT; CDR3aa: CASSPLAGGTDTQYF
j_gene: TRBJ1-1; d_gene: .; abundance: once; v_gene: TRBV29-1; CDR3nt: TGCAGCGGCGCCCAGGGGACGAACACTGAAGCTTTCTTT; CDR3aa: CSGAQGTNTEAFF
j_gene: TRBJ2-1; d_gene: .; abundance: .; v_gene: TRBV3-1/TRBV3-2; CDR3nt: TGTGCCAGCAGCCAAATTCTTGGCAGGGGATATGAGCAGTTCTTC; CDR3aa: CASSQILGRGYEQFF
j_gene: TRBJ2-7; d_gene: .; abundance: .; v_gene: TRBV5-1; CDR3nt: TGCGCCAGCAGCTTGGTGACAGGTCCAACCTACGAGCAGTACTTC; CDR3aa: CASSLVTGPTYEQYF
j_gene: TRBJ2-7; d_gene: TRBD2; abundance: .; v_gene: TRBV27; CDR3nt: TGTGCCAGCAGTTGGGGGACTAGCGGCTACGAGCAGTACTTC; CDR3aa: CASSWGTSGYEQYF
j_gene: TRBJ1-5; d_gene: .; abundance: few; v_gene: TRBV7-8; CDR3nt: TGTGCCAGCAGCGGTATTGAGACGGCCCCCCAGCATTTT; CDR3aa: CASSGIETAPQHF